This T cell receptor (beta chain) was sequenced for a study of immune evolution from preneoplasia to lung adenocarcinoma. Study-wide results and caveats: Top clone share appeared to fall from AAH through AIS, MIA, adenocarcinoma.

Each case's diagnosis was confirmed by two pathologists on H&E. After pathologic assessment, macro-dissection selected premalignant or tumor cells for extraction. The CDR3 spans 14 residues. The germline V gene encodes CDR1 MDHEN and CDR2 SYDVKM. V was trimmed by 10 bases and J by 3 bases, leaving 19 bases between them. Clones were read by immunoSEQ multiplex PCR, and TCRdb kept only the in-frame ones, dropping some. The profile shows tens of thousands of clones, roughly 80% of them singletons. Notes on this clone: Antigen specificity is unknown.

The specimen was FFPE invasive lung adenocarcinoma tissue. The chain recombines TRBV28 with TRBJ2-7; D is possibly TRBD1 or TRBD2 (6 bases each). The TCR originated in a person between 60 and 70 years old with lung adenocarcinoma. Here the CDR3 DNA reads TGTGCCACCCTGGACAGCCGGGGGAACTACGAGCAGTACTTC. Encoded protein: CATLDSRGNYEQYF.